Listed below are T cell receptor beta chains from one sample, sequenced in a study of CD8 T cells in ankylosing spondylitis. TCRdb processed the 5' RACE reads anew with MiXCR; each CDR3 protein has one entry. The sample has 200,000 to 250,000 distinct CDR3 sequences; 20% to 30% are singletons. Material: blood, either unsorted or a sorted T cell fraction (not recorded which). Receptor source: a male donor with ankylosing spondylitis or in good health (not recorded which). Both conserved end residues are part of each CDR3. A D gene is named only where the DNA matches it firmly. Size is stated for part of the rows, as once, few or many counts, or as a class when the clone is expanded.

V gene,clone size,D gene,J gene,CDR3 protein,CDR3 DNA
TRBV11-3,many,TRBD2,TRBJ2-5,CASSSGGADQETQYF,TGTGCCAGCAGCTCCGGGGGGGCAGACCAAGAGACCCAGTACTTC
TRBV7-2,many,NA,TRBJ2-7,CASSLFQTSFEQYF,TGTGCCAGCAGCCTCTTTCAGACCTCCTTCGAGCAGTACTTC
TRBV29-1,many,NA,TRBJ2-7,CSVQRGAGPSSYEQYF,TGCAGCGTTCAAAGGGGGGCAGGGCCGAGCTCCTACGAGCAGTACTTC
TRBV12-3/TRBV12-4,few,TRBD1,TRBJ1-1,CASTFNRGTTEAFF,TGTGCCAGCACTTTTAACAGGGGAACGACTGAAGCTTTCTTT
TRBV20-1,NA,NA,TRBJ2-2,CSARQTGTGELFF,TGCAGTGCTAGGCAAACTGGGACCGGGGAGCTGTTTTTT
TRBV6-5,NA,NA,TRBJ2-4,CASSYSRATNKNIQYF,TGTGCCAGCAGTTACTCTCGCGCAACCAACAAAAACATTCAGTACTTC
TRBV5-5,many,NA,TRBJ1-2,CASSFNNYGYTF,TGTGCCAGCAGCTTTAATAACTATGGCTACACCTTC
TRBV2,NA,NA,TRBJ2-1,CASSGETYNEQFF,TGTGCCAGCAGTGGAGAGACCTACAATGAGCAGTTCTTC
TRBV20-1,once,TRBD2,TRBJ2-7,CSAKKASGASYEQYF,TGCAGTGCAAAGAAGGCTAGCGGAGCTTCCTACGAGCAGTACTTC
TRBV29-1,few,NA,TRBJ2-3,CSDGPWATDTQYF,TGCAGCGATGGCCCATGGGCTACAGATACGCAGTATTTT
TRBV20-1,NA,TRBD2,TRBJ2-3,CSARRLAGGPGSDTQYF,TGCAGTGCTAGGCGACTAGCGGGAGGGCCCGGTTCAGATACGCAGTATTTT
TRBV11-2,NA,NA,TRBJ2-3,CASSLDHRTDTQYF,TGTGCCAGCAGCTTAGATCACCGCACAGATACGCAGTATTTT
TRBV5-1,few,TRBD1,TRBJ2-7,CASSFGGQAYEQYF,TGCGCCAGCAGCTTTGGAGGACAGGCCTACGAGCAGTACTTC
TRBV20-1,few,TRBD2,TRBJ2-7,CSARVAGGDEQYF,TGCAGTGCCCGGGTAGCGGGAGGCGACGAGCAGTACTTC
TRBV6-5,few,TRBD2,TRBJ2-1,CASSSSGSPNNEQFF,TGTGCCAGCAGTTCAAGCGGGAGCCCAAACAATGAGCAGTTCTTC
TRBV10-3,NA,NA,TRBJ1-2,CAISDSARGYGYTF,TGTGCCATCAGTGACTCAGCCAGAGGCTATGGCTACACCTTC
TRBV5-1,many,TRBD2,TRBJ2-7,CASSLGTSGRVVYEQYF,TGCGCCAGCAGCTTGGGGACTAGCGGGCGGGTCGTCTACGAGCAGTACTTC
TRBV7-2,many,TRBD2,TRBJ2-5,CASAHGTSGVFGETQYF,TGTGCCAGCGCCCACGGGACTAGCGGGGTCTTCGGAGAGACCCAGTACTTC
TRBV10-3,few,NA,TRBJ2-7,CAIRRAGGFHEQYF,TGTGCCATCAGGCGAGCGGGTGGGTTCCACGAGCAGTACTTC
TRBV20-1,NA,NA,TRBJ2-5,CGGGQGRQETQYF,TGCGGTGGGGGGCAAGGGCGGCAAGAGACCCAGTACTTC
TRBV5-1,many,TRBD1,TRBJ2-5,CASSHPGQTRETQYF,TGCGCCAGCAGCCACCCGGGACAGACACGGGAGACCCAGTACTTC
TRBV5-3,many,TRBD2,TRBJ2-1,CATFRGFGAGGGYNEQFF,TGTGCCACCTTCCGGGGATTCGGAGCGGGAGGAGGGTACAATGAGCAGTTCTTC
TRBV12-3/TRBV12-4,NA,NA,TRBJ1-5,CASSLVGFNSNQPQHF,TGTGCCAGCAGTTTAGTGGGATTTAATAGCAATCAGCCCCAGCATTTT